This TCR beta chain was recorded in a study of blood T cells in healthy people across ages. The V and J ends lost 3 bases and 2 bases respectively, with 11 bases between them. This CDR3 has 16 amino acids. CDR1 and CDR2 (germline): SEHNR, FQNEAQ (reference sequence). Primed by a sample-barcoded 5' primer and a J-beta primer mix, a second PCR proceeded for roughly 6 to 12 cycles. TCRdb passed the 5' RACE reads through MiXCR, listing each CDR3 protein once. The sample contains hundreds of thousands of distinct CDR3 sequences, roughly half of which appear only once. The sequencing input was blood. V is TRBV7-9 and J is TRBJ1-6, with D unclear. The sequence was obtained from a woman older than 75 in good health. CDR3 region: CASSLRPGPYNSPLHF. Written as DNA, the CDR3 is TGTGCCAGCAGCTTGAGGCCTGGGCCCTATAATTCACCCCTCCACTTT. Variable domain in full (rest from reference TRBV7-9 and TRBJ1-6): DTGVSQNPRHKITKRGQNVTFRCDPISEHNRLYWYRQTLGQGPEFLTYFQNEAQLEKSRLLSDRFSAERPKGSFSTLEIQRTEQGDSAMYLCASSLRPGPYNSPLHFGNGTRLTVT.